Described below is a single T cell receptor (beta chain) sequence and its context. Its specificity is not known. The junction departs from the called germline gene at one end, perhaps through a read error. The authors made TCR beta cDNA from 500 to 600 ng total RNA with a constant-region primer. Modified slightly, ARM-PCR produced TCR beta libraries over three nested multiplex PCR rounds. PCR rounds one and two used TRBV1-TRBV30 forward primers with a C-beta reverse primer for 10 cycles each. MiXCR, run by TCRdb on the multiplex PCR reads, gives a single entry per CDR3 protein. The data show approximately 190,000 distinct CDR3 sequences, around four fifths seen once. DNA and RNA were both co-extracted from 20-30 mg of bulk tissue that had not been sorted. Patients carried chronic HBV infection without prior treatment. The study found over 75% viable tumor cells in every tumor sample. The sample belongs to a study of tumor-infiltrating lymphocytes in primary liver carcinoma. Study-level information: With diameters of roughly 4.2 to 10 cm, tumors were stage T1-T3 N0M0. Whole-study findings and limits: Tumor samples exhibited a significantly greater top-250-clone fraction than blood samples (p = 0.039).

The CDR3 covers 15 residues. Per germline, CDR1 SQVTM and CDR2 ANQGSEA. This chain joins TRBV29-1 and TRBJ2-7; 9 bases are shared with TRBD2. The TCR originated in a man in his forties or fifties with primary liver carcinoma and hepatitis B virus infection. Sequenced material: tumor tissue from primary liver carcinoma. CDR3 bases: TGCAGCGTTGAAGATGGTCTAGCGGGGTCTTACGATCAGTACTTC. Amino acid sequence: CSVEDGLAGSYDQYF.